This T cell receptor (beta chain) was retrieved from a study of blood T cell repertoires in COVID-19. Germline V gene sequence: CDR1 SEHNR, CDR2 FQNEAQ (reference sequence). The CDR3 runs to 12 residues. The V and J ends lost 8 bases and 6 bases respectively, with 11 bases between them. The method was immunoSEQ multiplex PCR; TCRdb's version includes in-frame clones alone and lacks a portion of them. The sample consists of some 88,000 clones, about 85% of them appearing once. This TCR was recovered from a woman between 65 and 79 years old with acute or convalescent COVID-19. The chain couples TRBV7-9 to TRBJ1-5, with a possible D match to TRBD1 (6 bases). Specimen: peripheral blood. The CDR3 protein is CASGRGGQPQHF. The CDR3 region has the DNA TGTGCCAGCGGGAGGGGGGGTCAGCCCCAGCATTTT. The variable domain in full, with the rest retrieved from reference TRBV7-9 and TRBJ1-5, is DTGVSQNPRHKITKRGQNVTFRCDPISEHNRLYWYRQTLGQGPEFLTYFQNEAQLEKSRLLSDRFSAERPKGSFSTLEIQRTEQGDSAMYLCASGRGGQPQHFGDGTRLSIL.